There are a few counts of the clone carrying this TCR beta chain. Anyone with other autoimmune disease or infection in the prior four weeks was excluded. The data stem from a study of type 1 and type 2 diabetes patients. The PCR template was genomic DNA. The TCR beta CDR3 region was amplified using 30 forward and 13 reverse primers. Each CDR3 protein is one row after TCRdb ran MiXCR on the multiplex PCR reads. The profile shows some 250,000 distinct CDR3 sequences, roughly 50% of them singletons. This sequence was found in a man younger than 35 with type 2 diabetes. Sequenced material: peripheral blood mononuclear cells (PBMCs).

CDR3 coding DNA: TGTGCCAGCAGCCTACAAGGACAGGGTGTCACTGAAGCTTTCTTT. Translation: CASSLQGQGVTEAFF. V and J are TRBV7-3 and TRBJ1-1; 8 bases are shared with TRBD1. Germline V gene sequence: CDR1 SGHTA, CDR2 FQGTGA. The CDR3 is 15 residues long. V dropped 5 bases and J dropped 4; count of bases not matched to a gene: 9.